This T cell receptor (beta chain) was found in a study of shared clonotypes between healthy human individuals. The naive CD8 subset, CD45RO-negative cells positively selected for CCR7, excluded terminally differentiated effector memory CD45RA+ cells. The repertoire was sequenced with immunoSEQ multiplex PCR; TCRdb's copy has only in-frame clones and lacks some. In the table there are approximately 840,000 clones, about 96% of which are singletons. This CDR3 has 13 amino acids. The V and J ends lost 4 bases and 11 bases, in that order; junction bases with no gene match: 8. Germline V lookup: CDR1 SGHDN, CDR2 FVKESK. Comment on this clone: Its antigen is currently unknown.

Notes on the study in general: Sample collection involved blood only; tissue repertoires are likely different.

The TCR was taken from a young man in good health. The sequencing sample was made of naive CD8+ T cells sorted from blood. V is TRBV14 and J is TRBJ1-1, with 9 positions matching TRBD1. DNA for the CDR3: TGTGCCAGCAGCCGTCCCGGGACAGGGACGGCTTTCTTT. Protein product: CASSRPGTGTAFF.